This TCR beta chain comes out of a study of early T cells in non-severe SARS-CoV-2 infection. As for the study in general: Chains were not paired, and sequencing was done on bulk RNA from unsorted whole blood. Points from the study as a whole: In VDJdb matching, anti-spike CD8 responses were favored while private and CD4 specificities went missing.

In the library, individual cDNA molecules carried attached unique molecular identifiers. TCRdb reprocessed the 5' RACE reads with MiXCR, giving one entry per CDR3 protein. The table lists fewer than 100,000 distinct CDR3 sequences, 5.5% to 7.5% of them singletons. This clonotype was observed once. The antigen is unknown. The ends were cut back, 2 bases at V and 2 bases at J, with 14 bases in the middle. CDR3 length: 16 amino acids. The rearrangement links TRBV12-3 or TRBV12-4 to TRBJ2-3; unclear D gene. The source is an adult who was a healthcare worker with PCR-confirmed SARS-CoV-2 infection or an uninfected control (not recorded which). Sequenced: whole blood. The CDR3 reads CASSLYGSSPTDTQYF. DNA of the CDR3: TGTGCCAGCAGTTTATACGGCTCGTCGCCCACAGATACGCAGTATTTT.